This passage covers 22 T cell receptor beta chains from one sample sequenced in a study of CD8+ T cells in alopecia areata. cDNA serving as the sequencing template came from extracted, reverse transcribed RNA. Clones were read by immunoSEQ multiplex PCR, and TCRdb kept only the in-frame ones, dropping some. Among over 100,000 clones, approximately 49% were seen once, and the ten largest hold roughly a sixth. Sequencing was performed on CD8+ T cells sorted from blood, taken at week 0. Receptors originate from a human donor with alopecia areata.

The chain couples TRBV30 to TRBJ2-7; D is unclear. The V and J ends lost 3 bases and 2 bases respectively, with 11 bases between them. The length of the CDR3 is 13 residues. From germline, CDR1 is GTSNPN and CDR2 SVGIG (reference sequence). CDR3 amino acids: CAWRRGEAYEQYF. The DNA of the CDR3 is TGTGCCTGGAGGCGAGGAGAAGCCTACGAGCAGTACTTC.

The chain recombines TRBV7-9 with TRBJ1-2; D not certain. The CDR3 is 15 amino acids. Germline V gives CDR1 SEHNR, CDR2 FQNEAQ (reference sequence). V was clipped by 5 bases and J by 6 bases, with 19 bases between them. This CDR3 is CASSRGVHGENGYTF. Written as DNA, the CDR3 is TGTGCCAGCAGCCGGGGAGTGCATGGGGAGAATGGCTACACCTTC.

The sample holds a few counts of this clone. J is TRBJ2-7 and V is TRBV5-6, with 7 positions matching TRBD2. This CDR3 spans 15 amino acids. The germline V gene encodes CDR1 SGHDT and CDR2 YYEEEE. V trimming: 3 bases; J trimming: 4 bases; junction bases outside the gene matches: 10. The CDR3 here is CASSSVGGGFYEQYF. Here the CDR3 DNA reads TGTGCCAGCAGCTCGGTTGGCGGGGGATTTTACGAGCAGTACTTC.

This clone was recorded only once. The rearrangement joins TRBV30 to TRBJ1-1; the D gene is possibly TRBD1 (5 bases). Germline-derived CDR1 and CDR2 are GTSNPN and SVGIG (reference sequence). The germline V and J ends were trimmed by 4 bases and 6 bases, with 15 bases remaining between them. This CDR3 region has 13 residues. This chain's CDR3 is CAWITGGSPEAFF. CDR3 DNA sequence: TGTGCCTGGATTACTGGGGGGAGCCCTGAAGCTTTCTTT.

The chain carries TRBV29-1 and TRBJ2-7, with D perhaps matching TRBD1 or TRBD2 (5 bases each). The V gene's germline CDR1 is SQVTM and CDR2 ANQGSEA. Trimming pared 4 bases from V and 3 bases from J, leaving 22 bases between. The CDR3 has 16 residues. Here the CDR3 reads CSVAGTDTSEIYEQYF. CDR3 DNA sequence: TGCAGCGTTGCCGGGACCGATACTTCGGAGATCTACGAGCAGTACTTC.

Points on this clone: Distinct nucleotide sequences in the sample also encode this CDR3. The chain recombines TRBV29-1 with TRBJ2-7; D is uncertain. Trimming removed 1 base at V and 4 bases at J, with 5 bases between. The length of the CDR3 is 11 residues. Germline V gene data show CDR1 as SQVTM and CDR2 as ANQGSEA. DNA for the CDR3: TGCAGCGTTGAAGTAGGGTACGAGCAGTACTTC. As protein: CSVEVGYEQYF.

This clone was recorded a few times. The V gene is TRBV4-2, the J gene TRBJ2-1; TRBD1 might be the D (5 bases). With 3 bases removed from V and 10 bases from J, the gap between germline ends came to 10 bases. The V gene's germline CDR1 is LGHNA and CDR2 YNFKEQ. This CDR3 region has 12 residues. The CDR3, as DNA: TGTGCCAGCAGCCACTTAGCAGGGGAGCAGTTCTTC. Translation: CASSHLAGEQFF.

This chain uses TRBV7-6 with TRBJ2-7, with D possibly matching TRBD1 (6 bases). The CDR3 contains 17 residues. V lost 4 bases to trimming and J lost 5 bases, with 24 bases between them. Germline values: CDR1 SGHVS, CDR2 FNYEAQ. CDR3 nucleotides: TGTGCCAGCAGCTCAATGACCGGACAGACTTCTAGGCACGAGCAGTACTTC. Its translation: CASSSMTGQTSRHEQYF.

This clone was observed a handful of times. V is TRBV27 and J is TRBJ2-1; D unresolved. This CDR3 spans 12 amino acids. From germline, CDR1 is MNHEY and CDR2 SMNVEV (reference sequence). The V gene lost 9 bases and the J gene lost 6 bases, with 12 bases spanning the gap. In DNA form, the CDR3 reads TGTGCCAGTCTAGGGTCGTTCAATGAGCAGTTCTTC. Residues: CASLGSFNEQFF.

The V call is TRBV6-5, the J call TRBJ2-3, with TRBD1 identical over 9 bases. The CDR3 is 15 residues long. J gave up 4 bases and V 4 bases, and 6 bases lay outside the gene matches. Per the germline V gene, CDR1 is MNHEY and CDR2 is SVGAGI. The CDR3 DNA follows: TGTGCCAGCAGTTCGTGGACAGGGGCGGCAGATACGCAGTATTTT. Protein: CASSSWTGAADTQYF.

The chain's CDR3 is CASSEYSFNEQFF. DNA for the CDR3: TGCGCCAGCAGTGAGTATAGTTTCAATGAGCAGTTCTTC. This chain joins TRBV10-2 and TRBJ2-1; D unclear. Germline V gene lookup returns CDR1 WSHSY and CDR2 SAAADI. The CDR3 is 13 amino acids. The germline V and J ends were trimmed by 1 base and 6 bases, with 7 bases remaining between them.

This clone was seen ten or more times. The J gene is TRBJ2-3, the V gene TRBV4-2; maybe TRBD2 (5 bases). V was clipped by 1 base and J by 2 bases, with 10 bases between them. CDR1 is LGHNA and CDR2 is YNFKEQ in the germline V gene. The CDR3 length is 15 residues. The DNA of the CDR3 is TGTGCCAGCAGCCAAGCCCGGGATGCCACAGATACGCAGTATTTT. This codes for CASSQARDATDTQYF.

This rearrangement joins TRBV29-1 to TRBJ2-7, with D perhaps matching TRBD1 or TRBD2 (5 bases each). Germline lookup yields CDR1 SQVTM and CDR2 ANQGSEA. The CDR3 extends over 13 amino acids. Trimming cost V 5 bases and J 0 bases, with 11 bases left between them. The CDR3 protein is CSVYRDGSYEQYF. The CDR3 bases are TGCAGCGTTTACCGGGACGGCTCCTACGAGCAGTACTTC.

The chain carries TRBV5-4 and TRBJ1-2; D is undetermined. The CDR3 covers 11 residues. V gave up 0 bases and J gave up 7 bases, with 4 bases separating them. The germline gives CDR1 SGHNT, CDR2 YYREEE (reference sequence). The CDR3 here is CASSLDVGYTF. CDR3 DNA sequence: TGTGCCAGCAGCTTGGACGTTGGCTACACCTTC.

In nucleotides, the CDR3 is TGTGCCAGCAGCTTAAGGATGGGACTAGCGGTGGGGGGCGAGCAGTACTTC. Residues: CASSLRMGLAVGGEQYF. This chain joins TRBV5-5 and TRBJ2-7; TRBD2 aligns across 11 bases. Germline values: CDR1 SGHKS, CDR2 YYEKEE (reference sequence). J was trimmed by 6 bases and V by 2 bases; bases with no gene match: 13. The length of the CDR3 is 17 residues.

The genes are TRBV14 and TRBJ2-1; D is ambiguous. This CDR3 has 11 amino acids. CDR1 SGHDN and CDR2 FVKESK come from the germline V gene. Trimming removed 6 bases from V and 10 bases from J, with 10 bases in between. CDR3 sequence reads: CASSHGPEQFF. The DNA of the CDR3 is TGTGCCAGCAGTCACGGCCCCGAGCAGTTCTTC.

This clone has a single count. The chain carries TRBV30 and TRBJ1-2; D is perhaps TRBD1 (6 bases). The CDR3 is 12 residues long. V shed 3 bases and J shed 6 bases, with 11 bases lying between them. CDR1 and CDR2 from the germline V gene are GTSNPN and SVGIG (reference sequence). CDR3 residues: CAWRSGGHGYTF. The CDR3 nucleotides read TGTGCCTGGAGGTCCGGGGGCCATGGCTACACCTTC.

The genes are TRBV30 and TRBJ2-1, with D possibly matching TRBD1 (6 bases). The CDR3 is 12 residues long. V lost 1 base to trimming and J lost 8 bases, with 9 bases between them. CDR1 is GTSNPN, CDR2 SVGIG, per germline (reference sequence). This CDR3 is CAWSAPGDEQFF. The CDR3 nucleotides read TGTGCCTGGAGTGCTCCAGGGGATGAGCAGTTCTTC.

This clone occurred a few times. This chain links TRBV6-5 with TRBJ1-5; D unresolved. From germline, CDR1 is MNHEY and CDR2 SVGAGI. The CDR3 contains 14 residues. V lost 0 bases, J lost 4 bases, and 7 bases lay in between. The CDR3 sequence: CASSYSRRNQPQHF. The CDR3 DNA follows: TGTGCCAGCAGTTACTCTCGCAGAAATCAGCCCCAGCATTTT.

The rearrangement uses TRBV5-1 and TRBJ2-7; TRBD1 matches 7 bases. CDR1 SGHRS and CDR2 YFSETQ come from the germline V gene. This CDR3 is 15 amino acids long. The J segment lost 0 bases and the V segment lost 4 bases, leaving 7 bases of the junction unmatched. The CDR3 sequence is CASSLLRDSSYEQYF. The DNA for the CDR3 is TGCGCCAGCAGCCTACTCCGGGACAGCTCCTACGAGCAGTACTTC.

This chain joins TRBV21-1 and TRBJ1-4. TRBV21-1 is marked as a pseudogene. The CDR3 length is 15 residues. The CDR3 region is CASSKETGSDEKLFF. The CDR3 nucleotides read TGTGCCAGCAGCAAAGAGACGGGGTCCGATGAAAAACTGTTTTTT.

This clone was picked up many times. The CDR3 loop reads CASSQVFPSGGNEQFF. For the CDR3, the DNA is TGCGCCAGCAGCCAAGTTTTTCCTAGCGGGGGCAATGAGCAGTTCTTC. The chain recombines TRBV4-3 with TRBJ2-1; TRBD2 matches at 10 bases. CDR3 length: 16 residues. With 1 base clipped from V and 6 bases from J, the junction kept 6 bases outside the gene matches. CDR1 is LGHNA and CDR2 is YSLEER in the germline V gene.